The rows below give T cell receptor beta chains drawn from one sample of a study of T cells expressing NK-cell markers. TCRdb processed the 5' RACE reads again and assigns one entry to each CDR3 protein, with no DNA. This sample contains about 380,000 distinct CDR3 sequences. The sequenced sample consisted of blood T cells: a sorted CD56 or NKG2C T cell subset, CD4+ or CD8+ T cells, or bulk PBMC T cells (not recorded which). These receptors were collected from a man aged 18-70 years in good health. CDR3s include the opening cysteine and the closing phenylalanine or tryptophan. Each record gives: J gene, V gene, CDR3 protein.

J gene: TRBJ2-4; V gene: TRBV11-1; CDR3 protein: CASSFTVENIQYF
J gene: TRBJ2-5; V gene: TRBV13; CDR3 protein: CASSLVSTGPEQETQYF
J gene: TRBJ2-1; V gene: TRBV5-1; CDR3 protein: CASSGGLAGLSSYNEQFF
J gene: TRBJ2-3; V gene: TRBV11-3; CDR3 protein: CASSLGLLAGTTDTQYF
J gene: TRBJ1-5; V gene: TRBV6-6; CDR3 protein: CASKGTGNQPQHF
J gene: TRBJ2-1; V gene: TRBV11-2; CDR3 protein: CASSFTGTSPTNEQFF
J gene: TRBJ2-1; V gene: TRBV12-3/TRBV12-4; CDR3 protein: CASRGSGGALPYNEQFF
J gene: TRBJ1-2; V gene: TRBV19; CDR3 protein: CASQRGGMSNYGYTF
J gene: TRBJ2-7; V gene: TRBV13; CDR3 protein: CASSLKTISYEQYF
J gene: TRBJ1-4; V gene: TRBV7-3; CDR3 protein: CASSLVANEKLFF
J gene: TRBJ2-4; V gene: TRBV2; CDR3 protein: CASSTRGLAGSHF
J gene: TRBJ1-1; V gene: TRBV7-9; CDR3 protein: CASSPSDRTTEAFF
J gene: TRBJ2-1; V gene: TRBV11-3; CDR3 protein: CASSNTAWEQFF
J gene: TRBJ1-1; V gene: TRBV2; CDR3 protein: CASSDGQGGDTEAFF
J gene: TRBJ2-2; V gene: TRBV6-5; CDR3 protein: CASSYLAGATGELFF
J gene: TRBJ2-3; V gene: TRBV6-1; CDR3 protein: CASSVSHSTDTQYF
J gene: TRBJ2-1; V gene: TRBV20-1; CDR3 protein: CSARRPLGGGMGNEQFF
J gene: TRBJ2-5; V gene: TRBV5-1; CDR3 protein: CASSSGRLTETQETQYF
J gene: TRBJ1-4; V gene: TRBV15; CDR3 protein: CATSRLGTGEKLFF
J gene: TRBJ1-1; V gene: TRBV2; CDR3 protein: CASSGQGMNTEEAFF
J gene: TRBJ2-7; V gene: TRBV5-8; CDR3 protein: CASSSIRAKNHEQYF
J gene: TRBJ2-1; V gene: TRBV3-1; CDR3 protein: CASRSDRGNEQFF
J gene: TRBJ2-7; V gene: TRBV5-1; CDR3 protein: CASSLAIRRGAYEQYF
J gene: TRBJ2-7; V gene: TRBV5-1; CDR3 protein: CASSWGQGGINEQYF
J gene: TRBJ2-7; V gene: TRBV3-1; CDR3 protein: CASSQDAGGYEQYF
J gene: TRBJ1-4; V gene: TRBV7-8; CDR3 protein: CASSLMVRPLNEKLFF
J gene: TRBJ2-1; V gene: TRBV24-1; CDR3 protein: CATSDLGQGENEQFF
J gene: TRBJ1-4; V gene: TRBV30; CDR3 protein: CAWSSGQGAKLFF
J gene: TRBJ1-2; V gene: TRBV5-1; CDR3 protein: CASSLSGTVYGYTF
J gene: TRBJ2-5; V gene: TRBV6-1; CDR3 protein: CASSPRASGGAQETQYF
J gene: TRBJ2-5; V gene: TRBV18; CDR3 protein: CASAELTGWQETQYF
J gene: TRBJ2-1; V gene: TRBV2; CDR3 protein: CASSEGQGRYEQFF
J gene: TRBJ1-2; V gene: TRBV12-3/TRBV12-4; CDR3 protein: CASSLYGVHGAYGYTF
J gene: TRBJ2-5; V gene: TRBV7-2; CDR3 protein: CASRMTGQPPETQYF
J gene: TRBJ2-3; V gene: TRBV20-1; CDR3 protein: CSASRAVSAASTDTQYF
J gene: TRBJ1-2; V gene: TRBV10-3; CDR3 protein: CAISEAEQGSYGYTF
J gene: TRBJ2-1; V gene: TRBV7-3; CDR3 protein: CASSLTPGTTRNEQFF
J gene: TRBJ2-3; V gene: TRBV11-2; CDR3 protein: CASSPGLAGGPDTQYF
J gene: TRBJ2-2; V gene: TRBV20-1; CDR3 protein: CSARRLGTLNTGELFF
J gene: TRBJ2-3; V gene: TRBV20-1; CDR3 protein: CSARETEGSGGNTQYF
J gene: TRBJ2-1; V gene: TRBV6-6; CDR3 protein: CASSYGDREFF
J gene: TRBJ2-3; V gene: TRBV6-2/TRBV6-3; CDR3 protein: CASSYFPDLTDTQYF
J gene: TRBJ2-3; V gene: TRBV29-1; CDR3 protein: CSVIRTGEFTDTQYF
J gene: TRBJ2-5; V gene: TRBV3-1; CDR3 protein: CASSSRQGRGETQYF
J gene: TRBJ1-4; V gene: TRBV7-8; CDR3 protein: CASSLAAGQNEKLFF
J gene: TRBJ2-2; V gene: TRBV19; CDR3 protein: CASRTAGGLNTGELFF
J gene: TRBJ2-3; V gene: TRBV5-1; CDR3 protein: CASSSRGNPDTQYF
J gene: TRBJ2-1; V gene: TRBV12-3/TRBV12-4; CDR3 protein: CASSLAQGVNEQFF
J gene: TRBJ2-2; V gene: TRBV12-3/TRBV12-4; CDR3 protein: CASSPRTSGGKAGELFF
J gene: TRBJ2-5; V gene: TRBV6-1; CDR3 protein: CASRMYPSGTVQETQYF
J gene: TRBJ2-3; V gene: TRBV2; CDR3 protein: CASRTQGASTDTQYF
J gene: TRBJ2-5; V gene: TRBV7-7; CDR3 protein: CASSFSGARQETQYF
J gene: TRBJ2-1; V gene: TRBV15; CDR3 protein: CATSTLGTSGGGNEQFF
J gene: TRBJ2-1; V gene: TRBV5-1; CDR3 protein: CASSWSPTGASYNEQFF
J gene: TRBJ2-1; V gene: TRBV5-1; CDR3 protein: CASSSTGLLREQFF